This T cell receptor beta chain was recovered during a study of blood T cells in healthy people across ages. Across the whole study: About one barcoded beta molecule per two T cells came from capture by template switching. Study-wide results and caveats: There was no known CMV status for donors, so expanded clonotype changes were possibly confounded. When set beside aged donors, long-lived donors presented more naive CD4+ cells and higher diversity. Considered underestimates were the diversity estimates obtained from one million T cells.

Many counts were recorded for this clonotype. Its antigen is as yet unknown. CDR1 SGHNT and CDR2 YENEEA come from the germline V gene. The J segment lost 9 bases and the V segment lost 1 base, leaving 6 bases of the junction unmatched. The CDR3 contains 16 residues. With a J-beta primer mix and a sample-barcoded 5' primer, a second PCR ran 7 to 11 cycles. TCRdb analysed the 5' RACE reads with MiXCR anew, one entry per CDR3 protein. This sample has hundreds of thousands of distinct CDR3 sequences, with around 52% found just once. The receptor's source is a woman over 75 in good health. The chain has TRBV11-3 and TRBJ2-1; the match to TRBD2 covers 13 bases. The sequenced material came from blood. The CDR3 region is CASSLAGTSGTGEQFF. Written as DNA, the CDR3 is TGTGCCAGCAGCTTAGCTGGGACTAGCGGGACTGGTGAGCAGTTCTTC.